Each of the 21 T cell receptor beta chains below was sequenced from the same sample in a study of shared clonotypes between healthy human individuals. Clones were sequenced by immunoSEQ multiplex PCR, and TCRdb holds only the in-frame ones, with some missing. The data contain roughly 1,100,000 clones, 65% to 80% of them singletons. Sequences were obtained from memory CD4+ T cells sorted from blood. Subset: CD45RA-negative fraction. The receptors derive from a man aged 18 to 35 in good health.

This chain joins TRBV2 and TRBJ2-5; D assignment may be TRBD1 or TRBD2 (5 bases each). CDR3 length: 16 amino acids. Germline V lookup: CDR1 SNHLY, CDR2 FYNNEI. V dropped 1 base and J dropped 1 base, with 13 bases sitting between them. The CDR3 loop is CASSEEEKRGQETQYF. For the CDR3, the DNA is TGTGCCAGCAGTGAAGAGGAGAAGAGGGGCCAAGAGACCCAGTACTTC. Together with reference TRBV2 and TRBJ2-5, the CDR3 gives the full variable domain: EPEVTQTPSHQVTQMGQEVILRCVPISNHLYFYWYRQILGQKVEFLVSFYNNEISEKSEIFDDQFSVERPDGSNFTLKIRSTKLEDSAMYFCASSEEEKRGQETQYFGPGTRLLVL.

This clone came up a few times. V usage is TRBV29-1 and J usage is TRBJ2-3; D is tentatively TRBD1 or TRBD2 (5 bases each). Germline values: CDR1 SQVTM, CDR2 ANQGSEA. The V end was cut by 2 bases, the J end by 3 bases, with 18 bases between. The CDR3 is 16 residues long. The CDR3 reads CSVERALQRGTDTQYF. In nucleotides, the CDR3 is TGCAGCGTTGAAAGGGCCTTGCAGAGGGGTACAGATACGCAGTATTTT.

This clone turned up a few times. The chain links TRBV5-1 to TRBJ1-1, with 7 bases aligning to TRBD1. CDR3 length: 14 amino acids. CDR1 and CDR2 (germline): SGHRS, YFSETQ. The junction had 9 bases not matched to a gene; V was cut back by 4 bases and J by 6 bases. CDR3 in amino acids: CASSNDGTEPEAFF. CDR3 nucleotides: TGCGCCAGCAGCAACGACGGGACAGAGCCTGAAGCTTTCTTT.

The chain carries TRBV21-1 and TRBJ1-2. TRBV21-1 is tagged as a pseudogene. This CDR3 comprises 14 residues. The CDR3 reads CAKVIGGPNYGYTF. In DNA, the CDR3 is TGTGCCAAGGTGATTGGAGGGCCCAACTATGGCTACACCTTC.

The CDR3 sequence: CASSSSPGPVETQYF. DNA for the CDR3: TGCGCCAGCAGCTCCTCCCCGGGGCCGGTGGAGACCCAGTACTTC. The chain links TRBV5-1 to TRBJ2-5, with D tentatively TRBD1 or TRBD2 (5 bases each). CDR1 and CDR2 (germline): SGHRS, YFSETQ. The ends were cut back, 3 bases at V and 5 bases at J, with 17 bases in the middle. The CDR3 runs to 15 residues.

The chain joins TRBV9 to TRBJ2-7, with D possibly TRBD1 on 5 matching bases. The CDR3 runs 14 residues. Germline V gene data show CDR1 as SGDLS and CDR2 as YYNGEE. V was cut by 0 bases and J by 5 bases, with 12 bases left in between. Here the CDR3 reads CASSVGQNRNEQYF. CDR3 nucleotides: TGTGCCAGCAGCGTAGGACAGAATCGCAACGAGCAGTACTTC.

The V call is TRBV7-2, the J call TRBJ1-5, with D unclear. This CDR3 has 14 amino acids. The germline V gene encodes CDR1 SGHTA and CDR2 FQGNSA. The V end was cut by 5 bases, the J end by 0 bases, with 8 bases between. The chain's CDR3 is CASSPDYSNQPQHF. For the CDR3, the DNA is TGTGCCAGCAGCCCAGATTATAGCAATCAGCCCCAGCATTTT.

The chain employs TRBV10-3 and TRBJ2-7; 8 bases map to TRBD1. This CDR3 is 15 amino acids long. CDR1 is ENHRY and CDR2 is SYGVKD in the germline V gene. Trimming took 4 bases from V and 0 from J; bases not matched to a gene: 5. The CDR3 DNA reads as TGTGCCATCAGTGCCGGACAGGGTCCCTCCTACGAGCAGTACTTC. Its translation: CAISAGQGPSYEQYF.

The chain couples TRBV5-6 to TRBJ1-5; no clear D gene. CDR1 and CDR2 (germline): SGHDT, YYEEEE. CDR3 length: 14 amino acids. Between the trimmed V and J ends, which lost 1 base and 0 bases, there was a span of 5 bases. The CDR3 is CASSLMGSNQPQHF. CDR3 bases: TGTGCCAGCAGCTTGATGGGTAGCAATCAGCCCCAGCATTTT.

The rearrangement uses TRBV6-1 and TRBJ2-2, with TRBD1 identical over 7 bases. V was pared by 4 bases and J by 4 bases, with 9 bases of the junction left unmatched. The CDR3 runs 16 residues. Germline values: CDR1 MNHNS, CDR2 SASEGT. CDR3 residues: CASSVGRGGGTGELFF. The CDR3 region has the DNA TGTGCCAGCAGTGTTGGTAGAGGGGGCGGCACCGGGGAGCTGTTTTTT.

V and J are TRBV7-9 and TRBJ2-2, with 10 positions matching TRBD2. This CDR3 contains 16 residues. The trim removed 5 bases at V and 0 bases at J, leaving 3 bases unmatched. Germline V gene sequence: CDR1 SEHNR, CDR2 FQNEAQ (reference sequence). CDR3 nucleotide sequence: TGTGCCAGCAGCCTTCTAGCGGGGGCGAACACCGGGGAGCTGTTTTTT. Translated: CASSLLAGANTGELFF.

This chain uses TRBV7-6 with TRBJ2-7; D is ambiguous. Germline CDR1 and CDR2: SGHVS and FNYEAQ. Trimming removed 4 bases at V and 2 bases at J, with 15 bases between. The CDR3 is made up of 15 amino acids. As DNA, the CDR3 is TGTGCCAGCAGCTCCCGCGACAAAAACCCCTACGAGCAGTACTTC. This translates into CASSSRDKNPYEQYF.

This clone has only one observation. The chain's CDR3 is CASSVSGLAGGHEQFF. The DNA of the CDR3 is TGTGCCAGCAGCGTAAGTGGACTAGCGGGGGGACATGAGCAGTTCTTC. V usage is TRBV9 and J usage is TRBJ2-1; 14 bases are a match to TRBD2. The ends lost 1 base at V and 8 bases at J; junction bases unmatched: 5. CDR3 length: 16 residues. Germline values: CDR1 SGDLS, CDR2 YYNGEE.

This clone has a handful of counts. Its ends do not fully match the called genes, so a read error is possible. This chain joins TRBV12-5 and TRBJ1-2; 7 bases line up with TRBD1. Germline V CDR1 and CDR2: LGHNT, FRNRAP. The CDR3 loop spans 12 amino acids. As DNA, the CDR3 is TGTGCTAGTGGCCTTACCCGGGACAGTTATCAATTC. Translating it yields CASGLTRDSYQF.

Written as DNA, the CDR3 is TGTGCCAGCAGCCGAACTTCGCGGGGGCGCGGTGAAAAACTGTTTTTT. This gives the protein CASSRTSRGRGEKLFF. This chain joins TRBV2 and TRBJ1-4; D might be TRBD1 (6 bases). The V end was cut by 6 bases, the J end by 7 bases, with 21 bases between. The CDR3 totals 16 residues. The germline V gene encodes CDR1 SNHLY and CDR2 FYNNEI.

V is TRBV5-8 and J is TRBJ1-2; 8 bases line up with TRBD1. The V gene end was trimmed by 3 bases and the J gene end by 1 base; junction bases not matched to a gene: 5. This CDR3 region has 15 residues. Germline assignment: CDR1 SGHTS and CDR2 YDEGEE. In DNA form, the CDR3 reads TGTGCCAGCAGCTGGGACAGGCAACTTAACTATGGCTACACCTTC. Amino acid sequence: CASSWDRQLNYGYTF.

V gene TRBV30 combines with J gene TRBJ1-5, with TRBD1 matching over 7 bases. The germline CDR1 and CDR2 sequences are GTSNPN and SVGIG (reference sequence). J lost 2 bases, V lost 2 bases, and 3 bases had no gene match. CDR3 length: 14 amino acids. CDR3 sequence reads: CAWSRQGGNQPQHF. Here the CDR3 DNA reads TGTGCCTGGAGTCGACAGGGTGGCAATCAGCCCCAGCATTTT.

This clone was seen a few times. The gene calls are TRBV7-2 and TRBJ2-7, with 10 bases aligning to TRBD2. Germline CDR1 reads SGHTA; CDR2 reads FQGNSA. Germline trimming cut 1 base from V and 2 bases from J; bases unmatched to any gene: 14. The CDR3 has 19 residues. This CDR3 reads CASSLEVVASGSRPYEQYF. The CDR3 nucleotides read TGTGCCAGCAGCTTAGAAGTGGTGGCTAGCGGGAGCCGGCCCTACGAGCAGTACTTC.

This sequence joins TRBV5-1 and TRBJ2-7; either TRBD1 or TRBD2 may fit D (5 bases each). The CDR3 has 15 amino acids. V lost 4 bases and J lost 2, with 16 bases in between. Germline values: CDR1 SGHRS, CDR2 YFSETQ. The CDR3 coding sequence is TGCGCCAGCAGCGGAGGACAAGTGACAGCCTACGAGCAGTACTTC. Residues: CASSGGQVTAYEQYF.

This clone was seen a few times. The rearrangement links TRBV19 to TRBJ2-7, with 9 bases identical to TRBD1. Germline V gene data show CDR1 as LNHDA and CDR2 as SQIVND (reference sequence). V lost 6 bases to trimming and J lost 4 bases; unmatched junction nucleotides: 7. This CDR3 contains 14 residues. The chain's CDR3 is CASSRRDREYEQYF. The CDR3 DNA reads TGTGCCAGTAGCCGCCGGGACAGGGAGTACGAGCAGTACTTC.

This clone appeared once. CDR3 nucleotides: TGTGCCAGCAGACCCGACAGGCGGATCACTGAAGCTTTCTTT. Translation: CASRPDRRITEAFF. The J gene is TRBJ1-1, the V gene TRBV27; TRBD1 is a possible D gene (6 bases). CDR1 is MNHEY, CDR2 SMNVEV, per germline (reference sequence). This CDR3 comprises 14 residues. Trimming removed 6 bases at V and 4 bases at J, with 15 bases between.